This T cell receptor (beta chain) was sequenced in a study of blood T cells in healthy people across ages. Across the study: Through template switching, about one barcoded beta molecule was captured per two T cells, as measured in model experiments.

Whole-study findings and limits: Estimated diversity, derived from one million T cells, was regarded as an underestimate. More naive CD4+ cells and higher diversity marked long-lived donors relative to aged donors.

Concerning this clonotype itself: The target antigen is unknown.

A sample-barcoded 5' primer and a J-beta primer mix were used in a second PCR of roughly 7 to 11 cycles. MiXCR, applied by TCRdb to the 5' RACE reads, yields one record per CDR3 protein. The sample holds around 710,000 distinct CDR3 sequences, roughly two fifths seen once. The receptor comes from a woman aged 55-75 years in good health. Source material: blood.

This CDR3 reads CASSEGDRATDTQYF. CDR3 coding DNA: TGTGCCAGCAGTGAAGGGGACAGGGCAACAGATACGCAGTATTTT. V is TRBV2 and J is TRBJ2-3, with 9 bases that match TRBD1. V shed 1 base, J shed 3 bases, and the junction held 2 bases outside the gene matches. The CDR3 has 15 residues. The germline gives CDR1 SNHLY, CDR2 FYNNEI.